Following are 23 T cell receptor beta chains from one sample sequenced in a study of spatial heterogeneity in lung cancer. Overall study findings and caveats: For expanded intratumoral alpha and beta TCRs, counts tracked tumor mutation counts.

For these receptors, no antigen is known. The time point was: sample taken at primary tumor resection. MiXCR, applied by TCRdb to the 5' RACE reads, yields one record per CDR3 protein. The sample lists about 3,500 distinct CDR3 sequences, approximately 4.9% seen once, with more than 13% in the top ten. The material was lung tumor tissue, obtained at surgery. The origin of the receptors is a female donor with early-stage non-small cell lung cancer.

This clonotype was seen ten or more times. The chain uses TRBV7-7 and TRBJ2-1; 9 positions agree with TRBD2. CDR3 length: 16 residues. Germline V gene lookup returns CDR1 SSHAT and CDR2 FNYEAQ (reference sequence). The V gene end was trimmed by 0 bases and the J gene end by 10 bases; junction bases not matched to a gene: 10. The CDR3 loop reads CASSLAGSGGHGEQFF. The CDR3 region has the DNA TGTGCCAGCAGCTTAGCTGGTAGCGGGGGCCACGGGGAGCAGTTCTTC.

Sample share makes this clonotype medium-sized. This chain joins TRBV6-6 and TRBJ1-2, with D tentatively TRBD1 (5 bases). The CDR3 consists of 14 residues. CDR1 and CDR2 (germline): MNHNY, SVGAGI (reference sequence). V was trimmed by 7 bases and J by 5 bases, leaving 17 bases between them. DNA of the CDR3: TGTGCCAGCAAACGGGGGGGTCCAAATTATGGCTACACCTTC. Its protein is CASKRGGPNYGYTF.

This clonotype was counted many times. The rearrangement joins TRBV28 to TRBJ2-1; 10 nucleotides line up with TRBD1. V shed 8 bases and J 8 bases; nucleotides not matched to a gene: 9. Germline values: CDR1 MDHEN, CDR2 SYDVKM. The CDR3 has 14 residues. Here the CDR3 DNA reads TGTGCCAGCCAAACCGGGACAGGGGCCGATGAGCAGTTCTTC. This codes for CASQTGTGADEQFF.

This clonotype is classed as medium-sized. The chain employs TRBV13 and TRBJ1-1, with a weak D call TRBD1 (5 bases). This CDR3 has 13 residues. The germline V gene has CDR1 PRHDT and CDR2 FYEKMQ (reference sequence). Trimming cost V 1 base and J 6 bases, with 9 bases left between them. In DNA form, the CDR3 reads TGTGCCAGCAGCTTAGAGGGGACGCCTGAAGCTTTCTTT. This gives the protein CASSLEGTPEAFF.

This clonotype was found many times. The chain combines TRBV18 with TRBJ1-1; D is ambiguous. The CDR3 sequence is 12 residues long. Trimming took 2 bases from V and 8 from J, leaving 9 bases between them. Germline V lookup: CDR1 KGHSH, CDR2 LQKENI. CDR3 nucleotide sequence: TGTGCCAGCTCACCATCGGACGCGGAAGCTTTCTTT. It translates to CASSPSDAEAFF.

At least ten counts were recorded for this clonotype. The rearrangement links TRBV5-4 to TRBJ2-7; D is uncertain. Trimming took off 0 bases at V and 2 bases at J, with 6 bases between the two ends. Germline V gene lookup returns CDR1 SGHNT and CDR2 YYREEE (reference sequence). The CDR3 consists of 13 residues. The CDR3 is CASSLDTTYEQYF. The CDR3 nucleotides read TGTGCCAGCAGCTTGGACACGACCTACGAGCAGTACTTC.

This clonotype is large. The chain uses TRBV28 and TRBJ2-1; 12 positions agree with TRBD2. V shed 5 bases, J shed 5 bases, and the junction held 4 bases outside the gene matches. Germline CDR1 is MDHEN and CDR2 is SYDVKM. The CDR3 totals 15 residues. DNA for the CDR3: TGTGCCAGCAGTCTACTAGCGGGGGGAAACAATGAGCAGTTCTTC. It yields the protein CASSLLAGGNNEQFF.

In its sample, this clonotype is medium-sized. The V call is TRBV7-2, the J call TRBJ2-3; D may be TRBD2 (7 bases). From germline, CDR1 is SGHTA and CDR2 FQGNSA. Deletions cut 4 bases from V and 3 bases from J, with 14 bases between. The CDR3 runs 15 residues. CDR3 sequence reads: CASSYWGGGTDTQYF. CDR3 nucleotides: TGTGCCAGCAGCTATTGGGGGGGCGGTACAGATACGCAGTATTTT.

This clonotype is classed as medium-sized. The rearrangement joins TRBV10-3 to TRBJ2-1, with 7 bases matching TRBD2. The CDR3 runs to 14 residues. The V and J ends lost 8 bases and 4 bases, in that order; junction bases with no gene match: 8. The V gene's germline CDR1 is ENHRY and CDR2 SYGVKD. The CDR3 loop reads CAISAGELYNEQFF. The CDR3, as DNA: TGTGCCATCTCCGCGGGGGAGCTATACAATGAGCAGTTCTTC.

The V and J genes are TRBV5-6 and TRBJ2-5; D not certain. The germline CDR1 and CDR2 sequences are SGHDT and YYEEEE. With 0 bases removed from V and 5 bases from J, the gap between germline ends came to 20 bases. This CDR3 has 17 amino acids. CDR3 amino acids: CASSLVDSARPWETQYF. Written as DNA, the CDR3 is TGTGCCAGCAGCTTGGTAGATTCGGCCCGGCCTTGGGAGACCCAGTACTTC.

This clonotype was seen ten or more times. CDR3 residues: CASSYGQDYEQYF. The CDR3 DNA reads TGTGCCAGCAGCTACGGACAGGACTACGAGCAGTACTTC. The V and J genes are TRBV7-2 and TRBJ2-7, with 7 positions matching TRBD1. This CDR3 comprises 13 residues. CDR1 is SGHTA, CDR2 FQGNSA, per germline. The ends lost 4 bases at V and 3 bases at J; junction bases unmatched: 3. The full variable domain, in which reference TRBV7-2 and TRBJ2-7 provide the parts outside the CDR3, is GAGVSQSPSNKVTEKGKDVELRCDPISGHTALYWYRQSLGQGLEFLIYFQGNSAPDKSGLPSDRFSAERTGGSVSTLTIQRTQQEDSAVYLCASSYGQDYEQYFGPGTRLTVT.

This clonotype ranks as medium-sized (0.01 to 0.1%). The V gene is TRBV4-2, the J gene TRBJ1-3; D is undetermined. Trimming removed 3 bases from V and 3 bases from J, with 9 bases in between. The CDR3 consists of 14 residues. CDR1 LGHNA and CDR2 YNFKEQ come from the germline V gene. The CDR3 DNA is TGTGCCAGCAGCCAGTCAGGTCTTGGAAACACCATATATTTT. Translated, it gives CASSQSGLGNTIYF.

In this sample, this clonotype is medium-sized. V and J are TRBV6-1 and TRBJ1-1, with 8 bases matching TRBD1. The CDR3 runs to 13 residues. V lost 3 bases and J lost 8; bases outside the gene matches: 5. The germline CDR1 and CDR2 sequences are MNHNS and SASEGT. The CDR3 sequence is CASSDGGDREAFF. CDR3 nucleotides: TGTGCCAGCAGTGACGGTGGGGACAGGGAAGCTTTCTTT.

By share of the sample, this clonotype is medium-sized. The J gene is TRBJ2-3, the V gene TRBV23-1; TRBD1 agrees at 8 bases. TRBV23-1 is an ORF; its function is uncertain. The V gene end was trimmed by 10 bases and the J gene end by 2 bases; junction bases not matched to a gene: 5. CDR3 size: 13 residues. The CDR3 bases are TGCGCCACGGACAGGGCGGACACAGATACGCAGTATTTT. It translates to CATDRADTDTQYF.

In this sample, this clonotype is large. The chain uses TRBV20-1 and TRBJ1-1; D may be TRBD1 (5 bases). Germline assignment: CDR1 DFQATT and CDR2 SNEGSKA (reference sequence). The CDR3 spans 14 residues. The V and J ends lost 6 bases and 7 bases respectively, with 21 bases between them. The CDR3 loop reads CSARHPQELLEAFF. The CDR3 coding sequence is TGCAGTGCCCGACACCCACAGGAACTTCTTGAAGCTTTCTTT.

In its sample, this clonotype ranks as medium-sized. The V call is TRBV19, the J call TRBJ1-5; 10 nucleotides agree with TRBD1. The germline gives CDR1 LNHDA, CDR2 SQIVND (reference sequence). The CDR3 spans 16 residues. Losses at the gene ends were 3 bases for V and 5 bases for J; bases not matched to a gene: 7. In DNA form, the CDR3 reads TGTGCCAGTAGTATCTATTCCGGGACAGGGGATCAGCCCCAGCATTTT. Its protein is CASSIYSGTGDQPQHF.

This clonotype counts as medium-sized. The rearrangement links TRBV7-2 to TRBJ2-7; D call uncertain. This CDR3 region has 12 residues. Germline CDR1 reads SGHTA; CDR2 reads FQGNSA. V was shortened by 4 bases and J by 6 bases, with 10 bases between the two germline ends. The CDR3, as DNA: TGTGCCAGCAGCTCTGTCGGAGTCGAGCAGTACTTC. Translated, it gives CASSSVGVEQYF.

This clonotype is judged medium-sized. This chain links TRBV29-1 with TRBJ2-5; the D call may be TRBD1 or TRBD2 (7 bases each). Germline loops: CDR1 SQVTM, CDR2 ANQGSEA. Trimming removed 4 bases at V and 4 bases at J, with 10 bases between. The CDR3 spans 12 residues. The CDR3 DNA sequence: TGCAGCGTTGGGGAGGGGGCAGAGACCCAGTACTTC. Amino acids: CSVGEGAETQYF.

This clonotype is medium-sized (0.01 to 0.1%). This chain joins TRBV11-2 and TRBJ1-4; D is uncertain. The CDR3 length is 15 residues. V lost 3 bases and J 8 bases, leaving 16 bases between the germline ends. Germline CDR1 is SGHAT and CDR2 is FQNNGV. The CDR3 DNA follows: TGTGCCAGCAGCTTCTCCTCCGTGGACTACGAAAAACTGTTTTTT. Protein sequence: CASSFSSVDYEKLFF.

This clonotype has at least ten counts. V is TRBV25-1 and J is TRBJ1-2; the match to TRBD1 covers 7 bases. This CDR3 is 12 amino acids long. The V and J ends lost 4 bases and 10 bases, in that order; junction bases with no gene match: 6. Germline V gene data show CDR1 as MGHDK and CDR2 as SYGVNS. CDR3: CASSGQGVIYTF. CDR3 DNA sequence: TGTGCCAGCAGTGGCCAGGGGGTGATCTACACCTTC.

This clonotype is termed medium-sized. This rearrangement joins TRBV6-2 or TRBV6-3 to TRBJ1-6; D unclear. The germline V gene has CDR1 MNHEY and CDR2 SVGEGT. The CDR3 runs to 15 residues. Between the trimmed V and J ends, which lost 6 bases and 4 bases, there was a span of 13 bases. The CDR3 nucleotides read TGTGCCAGCAGCTGGACTCACCCATATAATTCACCCCTCCACTTT. Translating it yields CASSWTHPYNSPLHF.

This clonotype is judged medium-sized. This chain links TRBV6-2 or TRBV6-3 with TRBJ1-1; the D is unclear. CDR3 length: 14 residues. V lost 0 bases, J lost 9 bases, and 14 bases lay in between. CDR1 and CDR2 from the germline V gene are MNHEY and SVGEGT. Here the CDR3 reads CASSYSTSRAKAFF. The CDR3 bases are TGTGCCAGCAGTTACTCCACCTCACGGGCGAAAGCTTTCTTT.

This clonotype was observed many times. The V gene is TRBV2, the J gene TRBJ2-7, with D unresolved. The CDR3 length is 12 residues. Germline V gives CDR1 SNHLY, CDR2 FYNNEI. Trimming stripped 8 bases from V and 0 bases from J, with 8 bases between. The CDR3 nucleotides read TGTGCCAGCTACTTTTTCTCCTACGAGCAGTACTTC. Encoded protein: CASYFFSYEQYF.